The entry below gives a single TCR beta chain sequence along with its context. The sample is drawn from a study of T-cell reconstitution after alpha-beta-depleted transplantation in children. Unique molecular identifiers were incorporated into the prepared TCRbeta library. TCRdb processed the PCR reads anew with MiXCR; each CDR3 protein has one entry. The table lists 490,000 or so distinct CDR3 sequences, around 12% of them singletons. This CDR3 is 15 amino acids long. Germline V lookup: CDR1 SQVTM, CDR2 ANQGSEA. The germline V and J ends were trimmed by 7 bases and 5 bases, with 20 bases remaining between them.

The source is a human donor who donated a stem cell graft to a child with combined immunodeficiency. The sequences come from PBMCs from the stem cell graft donor, collected from the stem cell graft. The chain links TRBV29-1 to TRBJ2-2; TRBD2 is a possible D gene (7 bases). Here the CDR3 reads CSARGGGGGTGELFF. The DNA for the CDR3 is TGCAGCGCCCGGGGAGGGGGAGGAGGAACCGGGGAGCTGTTTTTT.